Each of the 9 T cell receptor beta chains below was sequenced from the same sample in a study of blood T cells in healthy people across ages. The use of a sample-barcoded 5' primer and a J-beta primer mix characterized a second PCR of roughly 7 to 11 cycles. TCRdb used MiXCR to reprocess the 5' RACE reads, holding one entry per CDR3 protein. Of about 290,000 distinct CDR3 sequences detected, 25% to 30% appear once; the ten largest clones hold roughly 28%. The specimen sequenced was blood. The receptor set was obtained from a woman in her 70s in good health.

This clonotype has only a few counts. CDR3 DNA: TGTGCCAGCTCGCCAGACAGGGGAAGTAATTCACCCCTCCACTTT. Its protein product is CASSPDRGSNSPLHF. The rearrangement uses TRBV18 and TRBJ1-6, with 8 nucleotides matching TRBD1. The CDR3 length is 15 residues. Germline CDR1 is KGHSH and CDR2 is LQKENI. V shed 6 bases, J shed 6 bases, and the junction held 7 bases outside the gene matches.

This chain connects TRBV4-1 to TRBJ2-7; D is perhaps TRBD1 or TRBD2 (5 bases each). The CDR3 loop spans 12 amino acids. V was clipped by 4 bases and J by 6 bases, with 10 bases between them. CDR1 and CDR2 (germline): MGHRA, YSYEKL. In DNA form, the CDR3 reads TGCGCCAGCAGCCCAACCGGGACCGAGCAGTACTTC. This sequence encodes CASSPTGTEQYF.

About this clonotype itself: Sequence at one end of the junction differs from germline and may be a read error. The CDR3 reads CAISRDTSGRASYEQYF. Written as DNA, the CDR3 is TGTGCCATCAGCAGAGACACTAGCGGGAGGGCTTCCTACGAGCAGTACTTC. The rearrangement joins TRBV15 to TRBJ2-7; 13 bases align to TRBD2. Germline values: CDR1 LNHNV, CDR2 YYDKDF (reference sequence). This CDR3 is 17 amino acids long.

The chain employs TRBV3-1 and TRBJ2-7; maybe TRBD2 (6 bases). The CDR3 loop spans 15 amino acids. Trimming left V 4 bases short and J 0 bases short, with 13 bases between. CDR1 is LGHDT and CDR2 is YNNKEL in the germline V gene (reference sequence). The CDR3 reads CASSPRDSSSYEQYF. Written as DNA, the CDR3 is TGTGCCAGCAGCCCCCGGGACTCGAGCTCCTACGAGCAGTACTTC.

This clonotype was counted between two and nine times. The CDR3 bases are TGTGCCACCAGCAGGGGTGCGGGAGCCAGCACAGATACGCAGTATTTT. It encodes CATSRGAGASTDTQYF. This chain links TRBV15 with TRBJ2-3; 7 bases are shared with TRBD2. CDR1 LNHNV and CDR2 YYDKDF come from the germline V gene (reference sequence). The V segment lost 3 bases and the J segment 0 bases; nucleotides outside the gene matches: 6. The CDR3 consists of 16 residues.

The table lists this clonotype with many counts. The chain combines TRBV29-1 with TRBJ2-1; 9 nucleotides match TRBD1. Germline V gene lookup returns CDR1 SQVTM and CDR2 ANQGSEA. This CDR3 is 15 amino acids long. V lost 0 bases to trimming and J lost 10 bases; unmatched junction nucleotides: 10. CDR3 coding DNA: TGCAGCGTTGAAGATTGGGACAGGGACTCTCAAGAGCAGTTCTTC. Translation gives CSVEDWDRDSQEQFF.

The table lists this clonotype with many counts. The CDR3 DNA is TGTGCCAGCAGTCGAACCTCGACCACGGGGACGGACAGATCTGGAAACACCATATATTTT. This translates into CASSRTSTTGTDRSGNTIYF. The genes are TRBV6-1 and TRBJ1-3; possibly TRBD1 for D (6 bases). CDR3 length equals 20 residues. V shed 5 bases and J shed 1 base, with 27 bases lying between them. Germline CDR1 MNHNS, CDR2 SASEGT.

Only a few counts were recorded for this clonotype. The chain links TRBV20-1 to TRBJ2-3; D is ambiguous. This CDR3 has 13 residues. Germline V gene data show CDR1 as DFQATT and CDR2 as SNEGSKA (reference sequence). Trimming stripped 1 base from V and 1 base from J, with 6 bases between. The CDR3 DNA is TGCAGTGCTAGAGTTAGAGGCACAGATACGCAGTATTTT. Translation: CSARVRGTDTQYF.

Notes on this clonotype: This may arise from a read error, as a much more abundant clone is one base away. The chain combines TRBV6-2 or TRBV6-3 with TRBJ2-1; D is unclear. V was clipped by 6 bases and J by 5 bases, with 5 bases between them. The CDR3 length is 11 residues. In germline, CDR1 is MNHEY, CDR2 SVGEGT. CDR3 nucleotide sequence: TGTGCCAGCAGCACGGACAATGAGCAGTTCTTC. Translated: CASSTDNEQFF.